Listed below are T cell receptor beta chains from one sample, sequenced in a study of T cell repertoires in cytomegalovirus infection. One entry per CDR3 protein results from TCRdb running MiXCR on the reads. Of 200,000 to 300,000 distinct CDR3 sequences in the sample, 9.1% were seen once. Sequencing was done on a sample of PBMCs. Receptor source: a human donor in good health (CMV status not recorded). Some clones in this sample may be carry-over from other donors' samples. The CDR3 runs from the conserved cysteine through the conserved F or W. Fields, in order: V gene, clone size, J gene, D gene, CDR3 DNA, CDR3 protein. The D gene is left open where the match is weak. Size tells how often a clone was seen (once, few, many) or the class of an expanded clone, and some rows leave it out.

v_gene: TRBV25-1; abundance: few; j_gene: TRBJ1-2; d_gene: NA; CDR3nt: TGTGCCAGCACTACAGGGTATAACTATGGCTACACCTTC; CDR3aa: CASTTGYNYGYTF
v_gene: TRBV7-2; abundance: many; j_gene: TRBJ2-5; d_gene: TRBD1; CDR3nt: TGTGCCAGCAGCTCAGGGGGCGCGGAACAGACCCAGTACTTC; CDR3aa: CASSSGGAEQTQYF
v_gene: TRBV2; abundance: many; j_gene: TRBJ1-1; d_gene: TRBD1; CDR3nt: TGTGCCAGCACCCTTGGAGGGACAGGGAACACTGAAGCTTTCTTT; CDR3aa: CASTLGGTGNTEAFF
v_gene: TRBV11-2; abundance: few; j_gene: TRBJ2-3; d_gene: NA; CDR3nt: TGTGCCAGCAGCCACTCGATCACAGATACGCAGTATTTT; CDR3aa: CASSHSITDTQYF
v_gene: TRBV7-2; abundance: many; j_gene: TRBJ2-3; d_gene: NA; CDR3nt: TGTGCCAGCAGCCGACAGCTAGTAACGCAGTATTTT; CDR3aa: CASSRQLVTQYF
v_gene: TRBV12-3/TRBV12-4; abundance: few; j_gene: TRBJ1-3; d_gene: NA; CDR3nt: TGTGCCAGCAGTTTCGGGGGGCGTGGAAACACCATATATTTT; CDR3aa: CASSFGGRGNTIYF
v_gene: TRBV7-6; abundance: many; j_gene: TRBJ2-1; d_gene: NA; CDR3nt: TGTGCCAGCAGCCCCCGGACGGAGGGCTACAATGAGCAGTTCTTC; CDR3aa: CASSPRTEGYNEQFF
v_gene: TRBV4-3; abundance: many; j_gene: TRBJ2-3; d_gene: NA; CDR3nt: TGCGCCAGCAGCCACCACAGAGATACGCAGTATTTT; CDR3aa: CASSHHRDTQYF
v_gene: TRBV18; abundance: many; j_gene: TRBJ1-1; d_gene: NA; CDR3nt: TGTGCCAGCTCATACGCAGCTAGTGACACTGAAGCTTTCTTT; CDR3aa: CASSYAASDTEAFF
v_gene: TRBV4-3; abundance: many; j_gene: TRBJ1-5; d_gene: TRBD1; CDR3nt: TGCGCCAGCGCGTTGACAGGGGGTCAGCCCCAGCATTTT; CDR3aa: CASALTGGQPQHF
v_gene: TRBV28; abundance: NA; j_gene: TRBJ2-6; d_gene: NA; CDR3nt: TGTGCCAGCAAGGAGAGGGACTCTGGGGCCAACGTCCTGACTTTC; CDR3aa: CASKERDSGANVLTF
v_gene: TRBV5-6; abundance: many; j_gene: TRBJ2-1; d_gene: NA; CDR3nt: NA; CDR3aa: CASSFFGGGAFF
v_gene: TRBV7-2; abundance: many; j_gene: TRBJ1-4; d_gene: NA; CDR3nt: TGTGCCAGCAGCTTAGTCAGCGGCAGAGTTAATGAAAAACTGTTTTTT; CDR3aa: CASSLVSGRVNEKLFF
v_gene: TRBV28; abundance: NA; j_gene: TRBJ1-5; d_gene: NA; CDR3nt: TGTGCCAGCAGTACCGCAAGGGGCAGACCCCAGCATTTT; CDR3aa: CASSTARGRPQHF
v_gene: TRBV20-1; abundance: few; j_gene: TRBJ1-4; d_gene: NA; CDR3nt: TGCAGTGCTAGTCTTAGGAGGACGGTGGAAAAACTGTTTTTT; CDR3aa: CSASLRRTVEKLFF
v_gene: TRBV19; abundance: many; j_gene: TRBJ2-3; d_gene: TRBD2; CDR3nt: TGTGCCAGTAGCTGGGGAGGTGGTAGCGGGAGCCAGGAGACAGATACGCAGTATTTT; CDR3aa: CASSWGGGSGSQETDTQYF
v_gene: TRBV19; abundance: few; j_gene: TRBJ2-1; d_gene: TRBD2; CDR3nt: TGTGCCAGTAGTATGAGGACTAGCGGGGGGCCGCAGTTCTTC; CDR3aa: CASSMRTSGGPQFF
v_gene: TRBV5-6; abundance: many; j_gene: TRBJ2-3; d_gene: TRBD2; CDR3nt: TGTGCCAGCAGCTTGGGATGGACTAGCGGAAGTACGCAGTATTTT; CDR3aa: CASSLGWTSGSTQYF
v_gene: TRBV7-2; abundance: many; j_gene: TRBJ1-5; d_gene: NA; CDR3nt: TGTGCCAGCAGCTCGTTCGGCAATCAGCCCCAGCATTTT; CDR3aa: CASSSFGNQPQHF
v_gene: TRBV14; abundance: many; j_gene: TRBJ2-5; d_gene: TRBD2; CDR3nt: TGTGCCAGCAGCCAAGATCAGCGGAAGGGACTAGCGGAAGAGACCCAGTACTTC; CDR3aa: CASSQDQRKGLAEETQYF
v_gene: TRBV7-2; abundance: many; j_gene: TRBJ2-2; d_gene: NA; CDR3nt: TGTGCCAGCAGCCTCCACCTTGGGGTTACCGGGGAGCTGTTTTTT; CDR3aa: CASSLHLGVTGELFF
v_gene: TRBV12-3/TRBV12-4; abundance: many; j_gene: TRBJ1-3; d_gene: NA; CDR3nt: TGTGCCAGCAGATCTCCCGGGGAAGGTGGAAACACCATATATTTT; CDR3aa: CASRSPGEGGNTIYF
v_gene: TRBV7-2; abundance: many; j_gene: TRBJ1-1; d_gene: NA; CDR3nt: TGTGCCAGCATCTTGACCGGGACACCGAACACTGAAGCTTTCTTT; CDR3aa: CASILTGTPNTEAFF
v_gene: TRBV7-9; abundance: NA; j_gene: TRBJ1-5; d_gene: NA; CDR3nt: TGTGCCAGCACCTCCGCAGGGAGAAGCAATCAGCCCCAGCATTTT; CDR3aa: CASTSAGRSNQPQHF
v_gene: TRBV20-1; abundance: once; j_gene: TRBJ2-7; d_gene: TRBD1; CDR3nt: TGCAGTGCTAGAGATCGCCAGGGGGCCTACGAGCAGTACTTC; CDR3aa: CSARDRQGAYEQYF
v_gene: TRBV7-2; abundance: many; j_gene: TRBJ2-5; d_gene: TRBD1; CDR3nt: TGTGCCAGCAGCAAGAACAGGGGGCCCGGGGGAGAGACCCAGTACTTC; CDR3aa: CASSKNRGPGGETQYF
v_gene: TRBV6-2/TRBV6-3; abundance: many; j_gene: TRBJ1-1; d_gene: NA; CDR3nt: TGCGCCAGCAGCTACAGTACAGTGAACACTGAAGCTTTCTTT; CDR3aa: CASSYSTVNTEAFF
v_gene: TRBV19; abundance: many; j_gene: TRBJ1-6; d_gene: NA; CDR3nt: TGTGCCAGTAGTATAGATCAGGCCGGGACGAGCTCCTATAATTCACCCCTCCACTTT; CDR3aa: CASSIDQAGTSSYNSPLHF
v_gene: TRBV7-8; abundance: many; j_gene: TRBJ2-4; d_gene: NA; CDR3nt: TGTGCCAGCAGTCCCCTTATGGGGGGGGGCGCCAAAAACATTCAGTACTTC; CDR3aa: CASSPLMGGGAKNIQYF
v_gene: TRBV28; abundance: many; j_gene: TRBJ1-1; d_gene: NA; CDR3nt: TGTGCCTGCAAGGACGGGGCTATGAACACTGAAGCTTTCTTT; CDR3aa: CACKDGAMNTEAFF
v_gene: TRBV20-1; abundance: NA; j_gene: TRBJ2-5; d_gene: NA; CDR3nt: TGCAGTGCTAGGCTCTTGGCCGTACGAGAGACCCAGTACTTC; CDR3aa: CSARLLAVRETQYF
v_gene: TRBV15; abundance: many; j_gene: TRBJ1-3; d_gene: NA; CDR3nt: TGTGCCACCAGCAGAGATTTTGGTACTGGAAACACCATATATTTT; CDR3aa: CATSRDFGTGNTIYF
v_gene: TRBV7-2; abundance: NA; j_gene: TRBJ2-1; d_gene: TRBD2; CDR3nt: TGTGCCAGCAGCTTTAGTACTAGCGGGAGGGGCTCCTACAATGAGCAGTTCTTC; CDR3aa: CASSFSTSGRGSYNEQFF
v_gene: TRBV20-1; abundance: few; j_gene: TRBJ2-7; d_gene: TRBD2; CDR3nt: TGCAGTGCTTTCCGACTAGCGGGCTCCAGCTCCTACGAGCAGTACTTC; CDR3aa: CSAFRLAGSSSYEQYF
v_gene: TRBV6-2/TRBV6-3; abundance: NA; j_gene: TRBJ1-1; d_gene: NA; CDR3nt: TGTGCCAGCAGTAGACCTCCCAGGGTATCTGGCACTGAAGCTTTCTTT; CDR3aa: CASSRPPRVSGTEAFF
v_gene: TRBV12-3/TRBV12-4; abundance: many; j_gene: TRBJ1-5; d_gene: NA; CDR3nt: TGTGCCAGCAGTTTAGGCCCCGGGCCCCGCTGGGGATATAGCAATCAGCCCCAGCATTTT; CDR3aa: CASSLGPGPRWGYSNQPQHF
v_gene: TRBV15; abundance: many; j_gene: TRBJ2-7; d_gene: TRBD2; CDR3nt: TGTGCCACGCCCGGGACTAGCGCGTCCTACGAGCAGTACTTC; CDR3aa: CATPGTSASYEQYF
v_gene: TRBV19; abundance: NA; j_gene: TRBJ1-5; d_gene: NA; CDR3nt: TGTGCCAGTAGTAGGTGGGGCAATCAGCCCCAGCATTTT; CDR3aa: CASSRWGNQPQHF
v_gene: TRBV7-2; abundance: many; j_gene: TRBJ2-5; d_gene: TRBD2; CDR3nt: TGTGCCAGCAGCAAAGAACCCGGGACTAGCGGACAAGAGACCCAGTACTTC; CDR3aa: CASSKEPGTSGQETQYF
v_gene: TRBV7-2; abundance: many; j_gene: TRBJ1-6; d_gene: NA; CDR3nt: TGTGCCAGCAGCTTAGCGGGGCCTTATAATTCACCCCTCCACTTT; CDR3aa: CASSLAGPYNSPLHF